This T cell receptor (beta chain) was captured in a study of cytomegalovirus exposure and HLA in healthy donors. As to this clone: Its specificity is not known.

Overall study results and limits: The study put under 200 TCR beta chains on its list as cytomegalovirus-associated.

Generated by immunoSEQ multiplex PCR, the TCRdb table keeps only in-frame clones and is missing some. This sample has around 400,000 clones, with roughly 90% found just once. This CDR3 spans 14 amino acids. Trimming left V 2 bases short and J 6 bases short, with 14 bases between. Germline CDR1 and CDR2: MNHEY and SVGAGI. The sequence came from a woman aged 18-29 years in good health and CMV-seronegative. The chain is built from TRBV6-5 and TRBJ2-7; TRBD1 might be the D (5 bases). Sequencing input: PBMCs. The CDR3, as DNA: TGTGCCAGCAGTTACCGCAGGGTACCGTCCGAGCAGTACTTC. Amino acids: CASSYRRVPSEQYF.